The 20 T cell receptor beta chains in this list originate from one sample, sequenced in a study of OX40 agonist ivuxolimab in advanced cancers. The method was immunoSEQ multiplex PCR; TCRdb's version includes in-frame clones alone and lacks a portion of them. This sample carries 20,000 or so clones, about 70% of them seen once, and the ten largest clones take about a third. The source was CD4+ or CD8+ T cells sorted from blood, collected in a trial of the OX40 agonist ivuxolimab. The source of these receptors is an adult with an advanced solid tumor such as melanoma, head and neck, liver or kidney cancer.

The chain couples TRBV4-1 to TRBJ2-1, with TRBD2 matching 9 bases. This CDR3 contains 18 residues. V was clipped by 0 bases and J by 4 bases; unmatched bases: 10. Germline V gene lookup returns CDR1 MGHRA and CDR2 YSYEKL. The CDR3 reads CASSQDASGADLYNEQFF. CDR3 nucleotide sequence: TGCGCCAGCAGCCAAGATGCTAGCGGGGCCGATCTGTACAATGAGCAGTTCTTC.

The rearrangement joins TRBV6-5 to TRBJ1-4; 10 nucleotides agree with TRBD1. Germline values: CDR1 MNHEY, CDR2 SVGAGI. V shed 2 bases, J shed 7 bases, and the junction held 4 bases outside the gene matches. This CDR3 comprises 15 residues. The CDR3 is CASSYGQGGSEKLFF. Written as DNA, the CDR3 is TGTGCCAGCAGTTACGGACAGGGGGGTTCTGAAAAACTGTTTTTT.

This clone has just a few counts. The rearrangement links TRBV7-9 to TRBJ1-1, with unresolved D. CDR3 length equals 11 residues. Germline V gene lookup returns CDR1 SEHNR and CDR2 FQNEAQ (reference sequence). Trimming shortened V by 3 bases and J by 3 bases, and 2 bases separated the two germline ends. CDR3: CASSLDTEAFF. CDR3 nucleotides: TGTGCCAGCAGCTTGGACACTGAAGCTTTCTTT.

The chain links TRBV9 to TRBJ2-5; 10 bases map to TRBD2. This CDR3 is 18 amino acids long. V lost 3 bases, J lost 9 bases, and 20 bases stayed unmatched. Germline CDR1 SGDLS, CDR2 YYNGEE. CDR3 protein: CASSAAPSPAGGPLAQYF. The CDR3 nucleotides read TGTGCCAGCAGCGCCGCCCCCTCCCCAGCGGGAGGGCCCCTGGCCCAGTACTTC.

The chain recombines TRBV7-3 with TRBJ2-3, with 8 nucleotides matching TRBD2. CDR3 length: 14 amino acids. The junction had 5 bases not matched to a gene; V was cut back by 5 bases and J by 4 bases. Germline V gene data show CDR1 as SGHTA and CDR2 as FQGTGA. Here the CDR3 DNA reads TGTGCCAGCAGCGACAGCGGGAGCGCAGATACGCAGTATTTT. The encoded protein is CASSDSGSADTQYF.

Here the CDR3 DNA reads TGTGCCAGCAGCTTAGAGTACGGCGACACCTACGAGCAGTACTTC. Translating it yields CASSLEYGDTYEQYF. The chain recombines TRBV11-3 with TRBJ2-7; D is ambiguous. Germline V lookup: CDR1 SGHNT, CDR2 YENEEA. The V end was cut by 0 bases, the J end by 2 bases, with 11 bases between. This CDR3 comprises 15 residues.

CDR3 sequence: CASSGRTGGTDTQYF. CDR3 DNA: TGTGCCAGCAGTGGGCGGACAGGGGGCACAGATACGCAGTATTTT. The chain has TRBV6-5 and TRBJ2-3, with TRBD1 matching 9 bases. This CDR3 is built from 15 residues. V lost 5 bases, J lost 1 base, and 4 bases stayed unmatched. Germline lookup yields CDR1 MNHEY and CDR2 SVGAGI.

V and J are TRBV5-6 and TRBJ2-1; D perhaps matches TRBD2 (5 bases). The CDR3 has 13 amino acids. Trimming took 4 bases from V and 3 from J, leaving 8 bases between them. Germline values: CDR1 SGHDT, CDR2 YYEEEE. The CDR3 protein is CASSIRDYNEQFF. The CDR3, as DNA: TGTGCCAGCAGCATCCGGGACTACAATGAGCAGTTCTTC. The full variable domain, completed using reference TRBV5-6 and TRBJ2-1, is DAGVTQSPTHLIKTRGQQVTLRCSPKSGHDTVSWYQQALGQGPQFIFQYYEEEERQRGNFPDRFSGHQFPNYSSELNVNALLLGDSALYLCASSIRDYNEQFFGPGTRLTVL.

The genes are TRBV29-1 and TRBJ2-4; 9 nucleotides align to TRBD2. With V trimmed by 6 bases and J by 8 bases, 11 bases remained unmatched. CDR3 length equals 14 residues. Per germline, CDR1 SQVTM and CDR2 ANQGSEA. The CDR3 DNA sequence: TGCAGCGTCGCGGGAGGGGTGAATTTTGACATTCAGTACTTC. Its protein product is CSVAGGVNFDIQYF.

The chain combines TRBV10-3 with TRBJ2-7; 9 nucleotides match TRBD1. Trimming at V came to 3 bases and at J to 5 bases, leaving 20 bases not matched to a gene. From germline, CDR1 is ENHRY and CDR2 SYGVKD. There are 19 residues in the CDR3. DNA for the CDR3: TGTGCCATCAGTGAACTAGACAGGGGGGCTTTGGGATTGTCTAACGAGCAGTACTTC. It encodes CAISELDRGALGLSNEQYF.

This clone was seen once. The J gene is TRBJ2-7, the V gene TRBV15; perhaps TRBD2 as D (6 bases). Germline V lookup: CDR1 LNHNV, CDR2 YYDKDF (reference sequence). This CDR3 spans 16 amino acids. Trimming removed 4 bases from V and 3 bases from J, with 19 bases in between. CDR3 sequence (DNA): TGTGCCACCAGCAAGGTGGGGGGACTGTTAGGCTACGAGCAGTACTTC. This sequence encodes CATSKVGGLLGYEQYF.

This clone was counted between two and nine times. This sequence joins TRBV10-2 and TRBJ1-1; no clear D gene. Deletions cut 8 bases from V and 1 base from J, with 8 bases between. This CDR3 is 12 amino acids long. Germline loops: CDR1 WSHSY, CDR2 SAAADI. CDR3: CASGGPNTEAFF. CDR3 sequence (DNA): TGCGCCAGCGGAGGACCGAACACTGAAGCTTTCTTT.

This rearrangement joins TRBV7-9 to TRBJ2-1; no firm D call. This CDR3 comprises 16 residues. V lost 1 base and J lost 7, with 17 bases in between. Germline lookup yields CDR1 SEHNR and CDR2 FQNEAQ (reference sequence). The CDR3 DNA reads TGTGCCAGCAGCTTAGTGGCGTTAGAACTCCTTAATGAGCAGTTCTTC. Protein product: CASSLVALELLNEQFF.

The rearrangement links TRBV4-3 to TRBJ2-7; possibly TRBD2 for D (5 bases). Trimming pared 0 bases from V and 4 bases from J, leaving 19 bases between. In germline, CDR1 is LGHNA, CDR2 YSLEER. The CDR3 is made up of 17 amino acids. CDR3 coding DNA: TGCGCCAGCAGCCAAGAGGCGACGACGGGGTCCCTGTACGAGCAGTACTTC. This codes for CASSQEATTGSLYEQYF.

This chain connects TRBV6-5 to TRBJ1-1; D not resolved. Germline V lookup: CDR1 MNHEY, CDR2 SVGAGI. There are 15 residues in the CDR3. With 0 bases removed from V and 0 bases from J, the gap between germline ends came to 8 bases. The CDR3, as DNA: TGTGCCAGCAGTTACTCACAGCTAATGAACACTGAAGCTTTCTTT. Residues: CASSYSQLMNTEAFF.

This rearrangement joins TRBV27 to TRBJ2-3, with TRBD2 matching over 9 bases. Germline V gene data show CDR1 as MNHEY and CDR2 as SMNVEV (reference sequence). This CDR3 spans 17 amino acids. Losses at the gene ends were 7 bases for V and 4 bases for J; bases not matched to a gene: 15. CDR3 protein: CASTLPGLAGMSDTQYF. In DNA, the CDR3 is TGTGCCAGCACCCTTCCGGGCCTAGCGGGAATGTCAGATACGCAGTATTTT.

V usage is TRBV25-1 and J usage is TRBJ2-7, with D perhaps TRBD1 or TRBD2 (5 bases each). CDR1 MGHDK and CDR2 SYGVNS come from the germline V gene. V was pared by 6 bases and J by 4 bases, with 13 bases between. The CDR3 totals 13 residues. The CDR3 region has the DNA TGTGCCAGCAGGGGATCCTGGGGGTACGAGCAGTACTTC. This translates into CASRGSWGYEQYF.

This chain links TRBV25-1 with TRBJ2-7; D might be TRBD2 (5 bases). CDR3 length equals 14 residues. The V end lost 2 bases, the J end lost 6 bases, and 14 bases lay between the germline ends. Germline loops: CDR1 MGHDK, CDR2 SYGVNS. The CDR3, as DNA: TGTGCCAGCAGTGAACTGTGGGAGAGGGCCGAGCAGTACTTC. Its protein is CASSELWERAEQYF.

The CDR3 nucleotides are TGTGCCAGCAGCGTCGGTGGGGGAGGAGGCTACACCTTC. Translated: CASSVGGGGGYTF. The J gene is TRBJ1-2, the V gene TRBV9; a possible D gene is TRBD1 (5 bases). The CDR3 extends over 13 amino acids. Germline CDR1 reads SGDLS; CDR2 reads YYNGEE. V lost 2 bases and J lost 8, with 13 bases in between.

The V gene is TRBV7-9, the J gene TRBJ1-5; TRBD1 aligns across 8 bases. From germline, CDR1 is SEHNR and CDR2 FQNEAQ (reference sequence). CDR3 length: 14 amino acids. V was pared by 3 bases and J by 6 bases, with 4 bases of the junction left unmatched. Here the CDR3 reads CASSFSTGVQPQHF. The CDR3 DNA reads TGTGCCAGCAGCTTCTCGACAGGGGTTCAGCCCCAGCATTTT. The full variable domain, rest sourced from reference TRBV7-9 and TRBJ1-5, is DTGVSQNPRHKITKRGQNVTFRCDPISEHNRLYWYRQTLGQGPEFLTYFQNEAQLEKSRLLSDRFSAERPKGSFSTLEIQRTEQGDSAMYLCASSFSTGVQPQHFGDGTRLSIL.